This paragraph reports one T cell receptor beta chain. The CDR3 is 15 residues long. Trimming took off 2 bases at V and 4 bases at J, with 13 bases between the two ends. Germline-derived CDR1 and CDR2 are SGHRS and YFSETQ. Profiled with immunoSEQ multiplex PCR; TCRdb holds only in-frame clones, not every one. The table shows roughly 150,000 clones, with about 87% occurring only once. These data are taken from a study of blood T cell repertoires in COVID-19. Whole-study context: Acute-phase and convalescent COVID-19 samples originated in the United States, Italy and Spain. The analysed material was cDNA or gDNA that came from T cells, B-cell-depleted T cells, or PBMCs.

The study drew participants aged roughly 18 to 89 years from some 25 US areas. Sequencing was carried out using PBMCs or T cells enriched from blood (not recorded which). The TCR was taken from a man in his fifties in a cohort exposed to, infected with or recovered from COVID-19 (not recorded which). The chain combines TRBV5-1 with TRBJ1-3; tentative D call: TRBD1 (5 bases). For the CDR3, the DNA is TGCGCCAGCAGCTTAGCAGGGTACCTAGGAAACACCATATATTTT. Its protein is CASSLAGYLGNTIYF.